This TCR beta chain comes out of a study of identical twins. Study-level results: Excess sharing by twins proved weaker in beta out-of-frame sequences. Monozygotic twin pairs showed more out-of-frame TCR alpha sharing than models estimated.

TCRdb reanalysed the 5' RACE reads using MiXCR and keeps one entry per CDR3 protein. The table has around 1.7 million distinct CDR3 sequences, under 35% seen once; the top ten hold approximately 0.29%. With 6 bases clipped from V and 3 bases from J, the junction kept 5 bases outside the gene matches. CDR1 and CDR2 from the germline V gene are DFQATT and SNEGSKA (reference sequence). There are 15 residues in the CDR3. Comments on this clonotype: Its antigen is currently unknown.

Sequences were obtained from cord blood. This TCR was recovered from a newborn girl in good health. The V gene is TRBV20-1, the J gene TRBJ1-4; TRBD1 aligns across 12 bases. This chain's CDR3 is CSATGQGAANEKLFF. The CDR3 bases are TGCAGTGCCACGGGACAGGGGGCGGCTAATGAAAAACTGTTTTTT.